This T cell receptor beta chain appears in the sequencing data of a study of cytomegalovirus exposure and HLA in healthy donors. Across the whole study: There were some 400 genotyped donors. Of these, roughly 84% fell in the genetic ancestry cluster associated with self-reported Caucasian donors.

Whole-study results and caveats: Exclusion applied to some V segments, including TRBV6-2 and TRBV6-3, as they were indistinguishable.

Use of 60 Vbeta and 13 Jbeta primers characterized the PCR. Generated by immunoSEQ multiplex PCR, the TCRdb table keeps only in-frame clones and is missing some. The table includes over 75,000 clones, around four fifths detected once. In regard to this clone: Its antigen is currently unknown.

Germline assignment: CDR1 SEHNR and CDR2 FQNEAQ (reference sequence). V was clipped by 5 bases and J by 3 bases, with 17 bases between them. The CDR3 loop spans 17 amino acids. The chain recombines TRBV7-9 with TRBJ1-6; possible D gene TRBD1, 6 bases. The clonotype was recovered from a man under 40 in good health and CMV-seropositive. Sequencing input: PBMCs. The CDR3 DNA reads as TGTGCCAGCAGCCAAACCCAGGGGCATGGCTATAATTCACCCCTCCACTTT. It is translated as CASSQTQGHGYNSPLHF.